One TCR beta chain is described in this entry. This sample is drawn from a study of T-cell memory formation after mild COVID-19. Via MiXCR, TCRdb re-called the 5' RACE reads, giving one row per CDR3 protein. The sample includes just over 150,000 distinct CDR3 sequences, 25% to 40% of them seen just once. Unmatched junction bases numbered 20, after V lost 4 bases and J lost 5 bases. The CDR3 is 19 amino acids. Germline V gene data show CDR1 as LGHNA and CDR2 as YNFKEQ. This chain uses TRBV4-2 with TRBJ2-5; the match to TRBD2 covers 9 bases. Sequences were obtained from PBMCs or a T cell subset sorted from them (not recorded which). The receptor's source is an adult woman who had mild COVID-19 (a few samples of this study predate the infection). Cell type and time point are not known. The CDR3 nucleotides read TGTGCCAGCAGCCCCCTAGTGGGGATTTCGGGACTAGCTGACGAGACCCAGTACTTC. It encodes CASSPLVGISGLADETQYF.